A few counts support the clone carrying this T cell receptor beta chain. V gave up 0 bases and J gave up 0 bases; unmatched junction bases: 10. The CDR3 is made up of 17 amino acids. Germline-derived CDR1 and CDR2 are DFQATT and SNEGSKA (reference sequence). TCRdb called the 5' RACE reads again in MiXCR, with one record for every CDR3 protein. The table records 300,000 to 350,000 distinct CDR3 sequences, under 25% of them present only once. The data were obtained in a study of CD8 T cells in ankylosing spondylitis. Sequencing was done on a sample of blood, either unsorted or a sorted T cell fraction (not recorded which). The source of this sequence is a female donor with ankylosing spondylitis or in good health (not recorded which). This chain joins TRBV20-1 and TRBJ1-1; 7 bases match TRBD1. The CDR3 DNA is TGCAGTGCTAGAGATATTGGGCGGGGGACAGTGAACACTGAAGCTTTCTTT. Its translation is CSARDIGRGTVNTEAFF.